The 6 T cell receptor beta chains below come from one sample, sequenced in a study of cytomegalovirus exposure and HLA in healthy donors. Assay used: immunoSEQ multiplex PCR; TCRdb lists only in-frame clones, some missing. Of fewer than 150,000 clones listed, about 85% are singletons. The sample comprised PBMCs. These receptors originate from a man younger than 30 in good health and CMV-seropositive.

V is TRBV2 and J is TRBJ2-2; perhaps TRBD2 as D (6 bases). The V gene lost 2 bases and the J gene lost 0 bases, with 10 bases spanning the gap. This CDR3 has 16 residues. The germline CDR1 and CDR2 sequences are SNHLY and FYNNEI. CDR3 sequence (DNA): TGTGCCAGCAGTGAAAGGGGACTCACGAACACCGGGGAGCTGTTTTTT. Translating it yields CASSERGLTNTGELFF.

The chain has TRBV19 and TRBJ2-3; no reliable D call. The germline V gene encodes CDR1 LNHDA and CDR2 SQIVND (reference sequence). Trimming cost V 0 bases and J 5 bases, with 9 bases left between them. This CDR3 comprises 14 residues. The CDR3 nucleotides read TGTGCCAGTAGTATAGATAGTACAGTAGATACGCAGTATTTT. This sequence encodes CASSIDSTVDTQYF.

V usage is TRBV15 and J usage is TRBJ1-4, with D unclear. V was shortened by 5 bases and J by 8 bases, with 21 bases between the two germline ends. In germline, CDR1 is LNHNV, CDR2 YYDKDF (reference sequence). The CDR3 runs to 16 residues. The CDR3 DNA follows: TGTGCCACCAGCCCCCGTTCCGGGAGGATCGGGGAAAAACTGTTTTTT. The encoded protein is CATSPRSGRIGEKLFF.

The chain is built from TRBV6-5 and TRBJ2-1; TRBD2 matches 9 bases. Germline V CDR1 and CDR2: MNHEY, SVGAGI. The CDR3 spans 15 residues. Trimming cost V 6 bases and J 4 bases; bases outside gene matches: 7. The CDR3 spells CASSQKRGEYNEQFF. CDR3 DNA sequence: TGTGCCAGCAGCCAAAAGCGGGGGGAATACAATGAGCAGTTCTTC.

V usage is TRBV6-5 and J usage is TRBJ1-2; a possible D gene is TRBD1 (6 bases). CDR1 and CDR2 from the germline V gene are MNHEY and SVGAGI. V shed 4 bases and J shed 7 bases, with 10 bases lying between them. This CDR3 region has 12 residues. The CDR3: CASSSTGLGYTF. In nucleotides, the CDR3 is TGTGCCAGCAGTTCAACAGGGCTTGGCTACACCTTC.

This clone was seen more than once but under ten times. At one end, the junction sequence differs from germline, possibly due to a read error. The chain couples TRBV2 to TRBJ2-7, with a tentative D call TRBD1 (5 bases). The CDR3 loop spans 15 amino acids. Germline V CDR1 and CDR2: SNHLY, FYNNEI. DNA for the CDR3: TGTGCCAGCACTGAACCTCGACAAAGGGGCTACGAGCAGTACTTC. Amino acid sequence: CASTEPRQRGYEQYF.